The present T cell receptor beta chain was sequenced within a study of blood T cell repertoires in COVID-19. Study as a whole: Donors in the United States, Italy and Spain gave samples during acute or convalescent COVID-19. PBMCs, B-cell-depleted T cells, or T cells provided the cDNA or gDNA that made up the material.

This CDR3 spans 11 amino acids. The V gene lost 6 bases and the J gene lost 3 bases, with 5 bases spanning the gap. CDR1 and CDR2 from the germline V gene are MNHEY and SMNVEV (reference sequence). The authors' processing: Reference gene primer amplification in the assay estimated nucleated cell counts. The table came from immunoSEQ multiplex PCR; TCRdb's copy has only in-frame clones and leaves some out. That table gives V, J and clone size, and the DNA gave D and trimming. In the table there are 73,000 or so clones, about 83% of which are singletons. Sequencing was performed on peripheral blood. The sequence was collected from a woman aged 60-75 years with acute or convalescent COVID-19. The J gene is TRBJ1-2, the V gene TRBV27; no clear D gene. This CDR3 reads CASSRDYGYTF. The CDR3 DNA follows: TGTGCCAGCAGCCGGGACTATGGCTACACCTTC.